This T cell receptor (beta chain) was identified during a study of T cell responses to AZD1222 COVID-19 vaccine. The junction had 9 bases not matched to a gene; V was cut back by 7 bases and J by 4 bases. Germline assignment: CDR1 SQVTM and CDR2 ANQGSEA. CDR3 length: 13 residues. Assay: immunoSEQ multiplex PCR; the TCRdb copy retains only in-frame clones and omits some. The sample holds about 150,000 clones, about nine tenths seen once. This sample comprised peripheral blood, obtained 28 days after the second AZD1222 dose. The V gene is TRBV29-1, the J gene TRBJ1-1, with 7 bases fitting TRBD1. The receptor was isolated from an adult who received the AZD1222 COVID-19 vaccine. The CDR3 DNA follows: TGCAGCGGGAGACAGGGAGGACTCACTGAAGCTTTCTTT. This encodes CSGRQGGLTEAFF.